This is a list of T cell receptor beta chains from one sample in a study of T-cell memory formation after mild COVID-19. Using its own MiXCR run on the 5' RACE reads, TCRdb lists one record per CDR3 protein. The sample carries about 49,000 distinct CDR3 sequences, 27% recorded once. Material for sequencing was PBMCs or a T cell subset sorted from them (not recorded which). All receptors come from a man between 18 and 35 years old who had mild COVID-19 (a few samples of this study predate the infection). Cell type and time point are not known. Each CDR3 is given with its conserved first and last residue. The D gene is left open where the match is weak. The listing skips clone size in some rows; elsewhere it reads once, few, many or a size class.

>TRBJ2-7|-|-|TRBV12-3/TRBV12-4
CASSLLVTHSYEQYF
TGTGCCAGCAGTTTACTCGTGACGCACTCCTACGAGCAGTACTTC
>TRBJ2-3|-|many|TRBV10-3
CAISTESTDTQYF
TGTGCCATCAGTACAGAGAGCACAGATACGCAGTATTTT
>TRBJ2-7|TRBD1|-|TRBV11-2
CASSLGTATEQYF
TGTGCCAGCAGCCTTGGGACAGCGACCGAGCAGTACTTC
>TRBJ2-3|-|-|TRBV4-2
CASSQDLRLTDTQYF
TGTGCCAGCAGCCAAGACCTCAGGCTCACAGATACGCAGTATTTT
>TRBJ2-3|-|few|TRBV12-3/TRBV12-4
CASSPGTTDTQYF
TGTGCCAGCAGTCCCGGGACCACAGATACGCAGTATTTT
>TRBJ2-6|-|-|TRBV4-3
CASSQDRGTGANVLTF
TGCGCCAGCAGCCAAGATCGAGGTACCGGGGCCAACGTCCTGACTTTC
>TRBJ2-5|TRBD1|few|TRBV2
CASRDRGQETQYF
TGTGCCAGCAGGGACAGGGGGCAGGAGACCCAGTACTTC
>TRBJ2-3|TRBD1|few|TRBV19
CASSTMGTGKADTQYF
TGTGCCAGTAGTACGATGGGGACAGGGAAGGCAGATACGCAGTATTTT
>TRBJ2-5|-|-|TRBV5-1
CASSFASQETQYF
TGCGCCAGCAGCTTCGCCAGTCAAGAGACCCAGTACTTC
>TRBJ2-3|-|-|TRBV25-1
CASSEWPADTQYF
TGTGCCAGCAGTGAATGGCCCGCAGATACGCAGTATTTT
>TRBJ1-2|-|-|TRBV29-1
CSVEDLGFGYTF
TGCAGCGTTGAAGATCTCGGGTTTGGCTACACCTTC
>TRBJ1-4|TRBD1|-|TRBV30
CAWGGETGGEKLFF
TGTGCCTGGGGGGGAGAGACAGGGGGCGAAAAACTGTTTTTT
>TRBJ2-4|-|-|TRBV5-8
CASLRRPAKNIQYF
TGTGCCAGCCTAAGGCGGCCGGCCAAAAACATTCAGTACTTC
>TRBJ2-5|-|-|TRBV7-3
CASSLNDETQYF
TGTGCCAGCAGCTTAAACGATGAGACCCAGTACTTC
>TRBJ2-1|TRBD2|-|TRBV24-1
CATSDPSGGAGNEQFF
TGTGCCACCAGTGACCCTAGCGGGGGGGCTGGGAATGAGCAGTTCTTC
>TRBJ2-5|TRBD1|-|TRBV5-1
CASRDWTGRIETQYF
TGCGCCAGCAGAGATTGGACAGGGAGAATAGAGACCCAGTACTTC